One sample yielded the 23 T cell receptor beta chains listed below, sequenced in a study of blood T cell repertoires in COVID-19 (dated by TCRdb to the early 2020s). Preparation of the library involved the immunoSEQ multiplex PCR assay. This is the immuneACCESS table as TCRdb keeps it, with only in-frame sequences that have V and J called. A part of the clones is gone; compared with another copy, unresolved V genes explain less than half, and the rest is unexplained. Present in this sample are 220,000 or so clones, roughly 90% of which were seen just once. The ten top clones hold around 6.5% of the sample. Sequencing was carried out using peripheral blood. These receptors all come from a man in his sixties who had recovered from COVID-19.

This chain connects TRBV5-1 to TRBJ1-4; D may be TRBD1 (6 bases). Deletions cut 4 bases from V and 4 bases from J, with 17 bases between. This CDR3 comprises 16 residues. Germline V gene sequence: CDR1 SGHRS, CDR2 YFSETQ. The CDR3, as DNA: TGCGCCAGCAGCCGAGTCGTACAGGGCAATAATGAAAAACTGTTTTTT. Protein: CASSRVVQGNNEKLFF.

The genes are TRBV7-9 and TRBJ2-7; 7 nucleotides align to TRBD1. Germline loops: CDR1 SEHNR, CDR2 FQNEAQ (reference sequence). There are 15 residues in the CDR3. Unmatched junction bases numbered 12, after V lost 5 bases and J lost 5 bases. The CDR3 spells CASSHSDRVLHEQYF. CDR3 bases: TGTGCCAGCAGCCATAGTGACAGGGTTTTACACGAGCAGTACTTC.

The rearrangement uses TRBV7-2 and TRBJ2-7, with TRBD1 identical over 11 bases. Trimming at V came to 4 bases and at J to 6 bases, leaving 5 bases not matched to a gene. This CDR3 has 14 residues. CDR1 is SGHTA and CDR2 is FQGNSA in the germline V gene. CDR3 sequence reads: CASSWDRGGAEQYF. As DNA, the CDR3 is TGTGCCAGCAGCTGGGACAGGGGGGGAGCCGAGCAGTACTTC. The whole variable domain, filled in from reference TRBV7-2 and TRBJ2-7, reads GAGVSQSPSNKVTEKGKDVELRCDPISGHTALYWYRQSLGQGLEFLIYFQGNSAPDKSGLPSDRFSAERTGGSVSTLTIQRTQQEDSAVYLCASSWDRGGAEQYFGPGTRLTVT.

Only one count was recorded for this clone. The chain couples TRBV15 to TRBJ1-2; 7 positions agree with TRBD1. In germline, CDR1 is LNHNV, CDR2 YYDKDF (reference sequence). The CDR3 has 14 amino acids. The ends lost 0 bases at V and 7 bases at J; junction bases unmatched: 5. DNA for the CDR3: TGTGCCACCAGCAGAGATCCCCAGGGGGGTGGCTACACCTTC. The encoded protein is CATSRDPQGGGYTF. The full variable domain, completed using reference TRBV15 and TRBJ1-2, is DAMVIQNPRYQVTQFGKPVTLSCSQTLNHNVMYWYQQKSSQAPKLLFHYYDKDFNNEADTPDNFQSRRPNTSFCFLDIRSPGLGDTAMYLCATSRDPQGGGYTFGSGTRLTVV.

This chain joins TRBV21-1 and TRBJ2-4; TRBD1, the table's D call, was not compared with the DNA. TRBV21-1 is marked as a pseudogene. CDR3 length: 15 amino acids. The CDR3, as DNA: TGTGCCAGCAGCAAAGGGGACATTGCCAAAAACATTCAGTACTTC. Translated: CASSKGDIAKNIQYF.

This rearrangement joins TRBV12-5 to TRBJ1-5; no clear D gene. The V end lost 3 bases, the J end lost 0 bases, and 6 bases lay between the germline ends. This CDR3 is built from 14 residues. Germline values: CDR1 LGHNT, CDR2 FRNRAP. The CDR3: CASGLHASNQPQHF. DNA of the CDR3: TGTGCTAGTGGTTTACATGCTAGCAATCAGCCCCAGCATTTT.

The chain carries TRBV6-6 and TRBJ2-6; D possibly corresponds to TRBD1 (5 bases). V lost 5 bases and J lost 4, with 12 bases in between. CDR1 and CDR2 (germline): MNHNY, SVGAGI (reference sequence). CDR3 length: 15 amino acids. The CDR3 nucleotides are TGTGCCAGCAGTCACCAGGGTTCCGGGGCCAACGTCCTGACTTTC. It codes for CASSHQGSGANVLTF.

This chain joins TRBV6-6 and TRBJ1-4; D might be TRBD1 (5 bases). The CDR3 has 14 amino acids. V lost 7 bases to trimming and J lost 8 bases, with 17 bases between them. Per the germline V gene, CDR1 is MNHNY and CDR2 is SVGAGI (reference sequence). CDR3 in DNA: TGTGCCAGCATCCCCGGTTGGGGCCCCGAAAAACTGTTTTTT. The encoded protein is CASIPGWGPEKLFF.

V is TRBV25-1 and J is TRBJ1-4; tentative D call: TRBD1 (6 bases). Germline CDR1 is MGHDK and CDR2 is SYGVNS. Trimming pared 2 bases from V and 7 bases from J, leaving 17 bases between. CDR3 length: 16 amino acids. The CDR3 nucleotides read TGTGCCAGCAGTGAACCGGGAGGGGGATGGTCTGAAAAACTGTTTTTT. It specifies CASSEPGGGWSEKLFF.

This chain uses TRBV5-1 with TRBJ1-2; no clear D. The germline CDR1 and CDR2 sequences are SGHRS and YFSETQ. The ends were cut back, 2 bases at V and 1 base at J, with 15 bases in the middle. The CDR3 consists of 16 residues. CDR3 nucleotide sequence: TGCGCCAGCAGCTTCGGCGACACTGGATATAACTATGGCTACACCTTC. Encoded protein: CASSFGDTGYNYGYTF.

The rearrangement links TRBV19 to TRBJ1-4; a weak D match, TRBD1 (6 bases). This CDR3 spans 14 amino acids. Germline V CDR1 and CDR2: LNHDA, SQIVND (reference sequence). The germline V and J ends were trimmed by 5 bases and 7 bases, with 14 bases remaining between them. As DNA, the CDR3 is TGTGCCAGTAGTGCAACAGGGACGGTTGAAAAACTGTTTTTT. This encodes CASSATGTVEKLFF. The variable domain in full, with the rest retrieved from reference TRBV19 and TRBJ1-4, is DGGITQSPKYLFRKEGQNVTLSCEQNLNHDAMYWYRQDPGQGLRLIYYSQIVNDFQKGDIAEGYSVSREKKESFPLTVTSAQKNPTAFYLCASSATGTVEKLFFGSGTQLSVL.

The sample holds one count of this clone. This chain uses TRBV2 with TRBJ1-2; the match to TRBD1 covers 9 bases. V shed 4 bases and J 6 bases; nucleotides not matched to a gene: 6. The CDR3 totals 14 residues. Germline assignment: CDR1 SNHLY and CDR2 FYNNEI. The CDR3 bases are TGTGCCAGCAGTGGCAACAGGGGGCGAGATGGCTACACCTTC. Translation: CASSGNRGRDGYTF.

The J gene is TRBJ2-1, the V gene TRBV24-1, with D perhaps TRBD1 (6 bases). V lost 5 bases to trimming and J lost 1 base, with 11 bases between them. CDR3 length: 15 amino acids. In germline, CDR1 is KGHDR, CDR2 SFDVKD. As DNA, the CDR3 is TGTGCCACCAGTGTGGGACAAGGGTCCTACAATGAGCAGTTCTTC. Translation: CATSVGQGSYNEQFF.

The rearrangement uses TRBV6-5 and TRBJ2-7, with D possibly TRBD2 on 5 matching bases. The CDR3 length is 14 residues. With 5 bases removed from V and 12 bases from J, the gap between germline ends came to 23 bases. The germline V gene has CDR1 MNHEY and CDR2 SVGAGI. The CDR3 nucleotides are TGTGCCAGCAGTCCAGCTGCGGGTGGAGAGAAGCGGTACTTC. It encodes CASSPAAGGEKRYF.

This chain connects TRBV4-3 to TRBJ2-3; D is uncertain. The germline CDR1 and CDR2 sequences are LGHNA and YSLEER. The CDR3 is made up of 16 amino acids. V lost 1 base and J 2 bases, leaving 13 bases between the germline ends. The CDR3 region is CASSQGGRRATDTQYF. For the CDR3, the DNA is TGCGCCAGCAGCCAAGGCGGCAGACGAGCCACAGATACGCAGTATTTT.

This chain uses TRBV5-1 with TRBJ2-1, with 11 bases that match TRBD2. The CDR3 extends over 15 amino acids. Germline V gene data show CDR1 as SGHRS and CDR2 as YFSETQ. The V and J ends lost 3 bases and 7 bases, in that order; junction bases with no gene match: 6. CDR3 sequence (DNA): TGCGCCAGCAGCTATAGCGGGGGGGCTTTTAATGAGCAGTTCTTC. As protein: CASSYSGGAFNEQFF.

In this sample, this clone turned up once. The chain joins TRBV18 to TRBJ1-3, with 11 bases fitting TRBD1. This CDR3 spans 16 amino acids. The junction had 3 bases not matched to a gene; V was cut back by 4 bases and J by 1 base. Germline V gene lookup returns CDR1 KGHSH and CDR2 LQKENI. The CDR3 loop is CASSRGQGASGNTIYF. The CDR3 region has the DNA TGTGCCAGCTCACGTGGACAGGGGGCGTCTGGAAACACCATATATTTT. Together with reference TRBV18 and TRBJ1-3, the CDR3 gives the full variable domain: NAGVMQNPRHLVRRRGQEARLRCSPMKGHSHVYWYRQLPEEGLKFMVYLQKENIIDESGMPKERFSAEFPKEGPSILRIQQVVRGDSAAYFCASSRGQGASGNTIYFGEGSWLTVV.

The chain combines TRBV27 with TRBJ1-1; 9 bases line up with TRBD1. V dropped 1 base and J dropped 4; count of bases not matched to a gene: 7. The CDR3 contains 16 residues. Looked up from germline, CDR1 is MNHEY and CDR2 is SMNVEV (reference sequence). The CDR3 coding sequence is TGTGCCAGCAGTTTATTCTCGGGACAGGGATTCACTGAAGCTTTCTTT. Translated: CASSLFSGQGFTEAFF.

This chain joins TRBV6-5 and TRBJ1-1; D gene unclear. Germline CDR1 reads MNHEY; CDR2 reads SVGAGI. V was clipped by 2 bases and J by 2 bases, with 12 bases between them. CDR3 length: 15 amino acids. CDR3 amino acids: CASSYRGLLNTEAFF. Written as DNA, the CDR3 is TGTGCCAGCAGTTACCGCGGCTTGCTAAACACTGAAGCTTTCTTT.

J is TRBJ1-3 and V is TRBV19; D gene uncertain. The V end was cut by 3 bases, the J end by 0 bases, with 15 bases between. The V gene's germline CDR1 is LNHDA and CDR2 SQIVND (reference sequence). CDR3 length: 17 amino acids. DNA for the CDR3: TGTGCCAGTAGTATCAGAGGTCAGTTCAGCTCTGGAAACACCATATATTTT. Residues: CASSIRGQFSSGNTIYF.

The chain employs TRBV2 and TRBJ2-1; 8 bases map to TRBD1. This CDR3 has 14 residues. With V trimmed by 9 bases and J by 8 bases, 12 bases remained unmatched. Germline CDR1 is SNHLY and CDR2 is FYNNEI. This CDR3 is CASQNSNRGDEQFF. The CDR3 DNA reads TGTGCCAGTCAGAACTCCAACAGGGGGGATGAGCAGTTCTTC.

The rearrangement uses TRBV5-4 and TRBJ1-2; D gene uncertain. Trimming removed 3 bases at V and 4 bases at J, with 7 bases between. The CDR3 runs 12 residues. The V gene's germline CDR1 is SGHNT and CDR2 YYREEE (reference sequence). In DNA, the CDR3 is TGTGCCAGCAGCTCCTACAGCTATGGCTACACCTTC. Its translation: CASSSYSYGYTF.

The CDR3 loop is CASSSVAGGPHEQYF. In DNA form, the CDR3 reads TGTGCCAGCAGTTCAGTAGCGGGAGGGCCTCACGAGCAGTACTTC. The chain joins TRBV13 to TRBJ2-7; 11 bases fit TRBD2. Germline loops: CDR1 PRHDT, CDR2 FYEKMQ (reference sequence). The length of the CDR3 is 15 residues. The trim removed 6 bases at V and 5 bases at J, leaving 9 bases unmatched.